These T cell receptor beta chains were read from a single sample in a study of T cell responses to AZD1222 COVID-19 vaccine. Data came from immunoSEQ multiplex PCR; TCRdb stores just in-frame clones and leaves some out. The table lists some 280,000 clones, roughly 93% of them singletons. The input for sequencing was peripheral blood, taken 28 days after the second AZD1222 dose. The receptors here all came from an adult who received the AZD1222 COVID-19 vaccine. CDR3s include the opening cysteine and the closing phenylalanine or tryptophan. D genes are given only for firm matches. Rows give clone size only sometimes, using once, few, many, or a class for an expanded clone.

TRBV28,.,TRBJ2-1,.,TGTGCCAGCAGTTTCTTCAAGCGCGGGGTCTACAATGAGCAGTTCTTC,CASSFFKRGVYNEQFF
TRBV19,many,TRBJ2-1,TRBD2,TGTGCCAGTAGTATTACTAGCGGGGAATACAATGAGCAGTTCTTC,CASSITSGEYNEQFF
TRBV27,few,TRBJ2-7,TRBD2,TGTGCCACCTCCTCGACTAGCTCGCCTTTGTCGTACTTC,CATSSTSSPLSYF
TRBV19,.,TRBJ1-1,TRBD1,TGTGCCACCCGGACAGGGGGCGAAGGTTGGGCTTTCTTT,CATRTGGEGWAFF
TRBV12-3/TRBV12-4,.,TRBJ1-3,.,TGTGCCAGCAGTTTCATCCAAAACACCATATATTTT,CASSFIQNTIYF
TRBV10-3,.,TRBJ2-3,TRBD1,TGTGCCATCAGTGAGTCCCCAGGACAGGGTATCCCAGATACGCAGTATTTT,CAISESPGQGIPDTQYF
TRBV4-3,once,TRBJ1-2,TRBD1,TGCGCCAGCAGCCCTGGACAGGGGGCTCCTAACTATGGCTACACCTTC,CASSPGQGAPNYGYTF
TRBV7-2,.,TRBJ1-1,.,TGTGCCAGCAGCTCGAGCCCGGGACCGGTCACTGAAGCTTTCTTT,CASSSSPGPVTEAFF
TRBV5-1,.,TRBJ1-5,.,TGCGCCAGCAGCTTGGCCGGCAGCAATCAGCCCCAGCATTTT,CASSLAGSNQPQHF
TRBV2,.,TRBJ2-7,.,TGTGCCAGCACCCACGAGACAGAGGAGCAGTACTTC,CASTHETEEQYF
TRBV7-3,.,TRBJ2-5,TRBD1,TGTGCCAGCAGTTACGACAGGGAAGAGACCCAGTACTTC,CASSYDREETQYF
TRBV6-6,.,TRBJ1-2,.,TGTGCCAGCAGTTACTCGTGGACTCGAACTAACTATGGCTACACCTTC,CASSYSWTRTNYGYTF
TRBV4-1,once,TRBJ1-5,TRBD1,TGCGCCAGCAGCCAAGAGGGGGGACAGGGAGGCAATCAGCCCCAGCATTTT,CASSQEGGQGGNQPQHF
TRBV7-3,once,TRBJ2-1,TRBD2,TGTGCCAGCAGCCCCCAAGGGACTAGCTCCTACAATGAGCAGTTCTTC,CASSPQGTSSYNEQFF
TRBV5-6,.,TRBJ2-7,TRBD1,TGTGCCAGCAGCTTGAAGGGGACAGGAACCCATGAGTACTTC,CASSLKGTGTHEYF
TRBV18,.,TRBJ2-7,.,TGTGCCAGCTCACGGACGGCAGTATCGGGTGCCGAGCAGTACTTC,CASSRTAVSGAEQYF
TRBV15,.,TRBJ1-1,.,TGTGCCACCAGCAGAGGTCAATCCGGTAAACGGTCTGAAGCTTTCTTT,CATSRGQSGKRSEAFF
TRBV7-9,.,TRBJ1-1,.,TGTGCCAGCAGCCGAGTGGGGAGGGAAGCTTTCTTT,CASSRVGREAFF
TRBV5-6,.,TRBJ1-1,.,TGTGCCAGCAGCCCCGGGTACGCGAACACTGAAGCTTTCTTT,CASSPGYANTEAFF
TRBV18,.,TRBJ2-7,.,TGTGCCAGCTCACCACCGGGCCAGGGCTACGAGCAGTACTTC,CASSPPGQGYEQYF
TRBV28,few,TRBJ1-6,TRBD1,TGTGCCAGCAGTTCGCCTCCGGGACAGTATAATTCACCCCTCCACTTT,CASSSPPGQYNSPLHF
TRBV19,.,TRBJ2-1,TRBD2,TGTGCCAGTAGTCCGGGACTAGCGGGAAGGCAGTTCTTC,CASSPGLAGRQFF
TRBV10-2,.,TRBJ1-5,.,TGCGCCAGCAGTGACAGGGTTTATAATCAGCCCCAGCATTTT,CASSDRVYNQPQHF
TRBV5-1,.,TRBJ2-3,.,TGCGCCAGCAGCCCGAGCTGGGCGGGGCCAACAGATACGCAGTATTTT,CASSPSWAGPTDTQYF
TRBV2,.,TRBJ1-1,.,TGTGCCAGCAGTGTGTCAGGGACCACTGAAGCTTTCTTT,CASSVSGTTEAFF
TRBV15,.,TRBJ2-1,.,TGTGCCACCAGCCCCGTCCCAGGCCAACCTTACAATGAGCAGTTCTTC,CATSPVPGQPYNEQFF
TRBV6-6,.,TRBJ2-1,.,TGTGCCAGCAGTTACTCGGGACCTCAATGGAATGAGCAGTTCTTC,CASSYSGPQWNEQFF
TRBV7-9,once,TRBJ2-7,.,TGTGCCAGCAGCTTACAGGCATACGAGCAGTACTTC,CASSLQAYEQYF
TRBV28,.,TRBJ2-7,TRBD2,TGTGCCAGCAGCCGCCTGGGGACTAGCGGTTTATACGAGCAGTACTTC,CASSRLGTSGLYEQYF
TRBV27,.,TRBJ2-2,TRBD2,TGTGCCAGCTGGGGACTAGCGGGATCCGGGGAGCTGTTTTTT,CASWGLAGSGELFF
TRBV20-1,.,TRBJ1-2,.,TGCAGTGCGGCAGATTATGGCTACACCTTC,CSAADYGYTF
TRBV7-2,.,TRBJ2-1,.,TGTGCCAGCACCTCCCCCCCCATGTCCCCGTTCTTC,CASTSPPMSPFF
TRBV3-1/TRBV3-2,.,TRBJ1-2,.,TGTGCCAGCAGCAGGAGAGAAGTCTATGGCTACACCTTC,CASSRREVYGYTF
TRBV19,.,TRBJ2-1,.,TGTGCCAGTAGCTTTGCGGGGGCCTCGTACAATGAGCAGTTCTTC,CASSFAGASYNEQFF
TRBV9,.,TRBJ2-7,TRBD2,TGTGCCAGCAGTAGACTAGCGGGCGCCTACGAGCAGTACTTC,CASSRLAGAYEQYF
TRBV5-1,.,TRBJ2-2,TRBD1,TGCGCCAGCAGCTTGGGAGAGGGGGCGGCCGGGGAGCTGTTTTTT,CASSLGEGAAGELFF
TRBV2,.,TRBJ2-3,TRBD2,TGTGCCAGCAATGAGATGGCGGGAGGCGCAGATACGCAGTATTTT,CASNEMAGGADTQYF
TRBV28,.,TRBJ2-1,TRBD1,TGTGCCAGCACGACCGCCGGGACAGGGTACCATGAGCAGTTCTTC,CASTTAGTGYHEQFF
TRBV18,.,TRBJ1-2,TRBD1,TGTGCCAGCTCACCTGGACAGGGGAATGGCTACACCTTC,CASSPGQGNGYTF
TRBV9,once,TRBJ2-6,TRBD1,TGTGCCAGCAGCCCCAGGGACAGCCTCTCTGGGGCCAACGTCCTGACTTTC,CASSPRDSLSGANVLTF
TRBV9,.,TRBJ1-1,.,TGTGCCAGCAGCGTAGAGGGCGGGCTCTTGGACACTGAAGCTTTCTTT,CASSVEGGLLDTEAFF
TRBV6-2/TRBV6-3,.,TRBJ2-7,TRBD2,TGTGCCAGCAGTTGGGACTATCCCTTCTACGAGCAGTACTTC,CASSWDYPFYEQYF
TRBV19,.,TRBJ2-1,TRBD1,TGTGCCAGTAGTATTCGGACAGGGAACGATGAGCAGTTCTTC,CASSIRTGNDEQFF
TRBV7-9,.,TRBJ1-3,.,TGTGCCAGCAGCCCCTCCGGAGGGGGGGCTGGAAACACCATATATTTT,CASSPSGGGAGNTIYF
TRBV10-3,.,TRBJ1-3,TRBD1,TGTGCCATCAGCTGGACAGGGGGAACAGGAAACACCATATATTTT,CAISWTGGTGNTIYF
TRBV6-6,.,TRBJ1-2,.,TGTGCCAGCAGGCCGGTAGACCGGCTGTCTAACTATGGCTACACCTTC,CASRPVDRLSNYGYTF
TRBV7-9,.,TRBJ1-1,.,TGTGCCAGCAGCGGAGGCTCCTATAATCTCGTGAACACTGAAGCTTTCTTT,CASSGGSYNLVNTEAFF
TRBV6-5,.,TRBJ1-1,.,TGTGCCAGCAGTTACTTGAGATTCGGGGGGAACACTGAAGCTTTCTTT,CASSYLRFGGNTEAFF
TRBV24-1,.,TRBJ2-3,TRBD2,TGTGCCACCAGTGATTTGCCAGCGGGGAGGGGAGATACGCAGTATTTT,CATSDLPAGRGDTQYF
TRBV6-5,.,TRBJ1-6,.,TGTGCCACTCGACAGTATAATTCACCCCTCCACTTT,CATRQYNSPLHF
TRBV4-1,once,TRBJ1-5,.,TGCGCCAGCAGCCAAGTGTCAGGCAATCAGCCCCAGCATTTT,CASSQVSGNQPQHF